This is a list of T cell receptor beta chains from one sample in a study of T cell repertoires in cytomegalovirus infection. Their antigens remain unidentified. TCRdb used MiXCR to reprocess the reads, holding one entry per CDR3 protein. The data show some 920,000 distinct CDR3 sequences, less than 40% seen once. The sequencing here drew on cultured CD8+ T cells from PBMCs, taken from culture after CMV antigen stimulation. The receptors originated from a human donor in good health (CMV status not recorded). Some clones in this sample may be carry-over from other donors' samples. Both conserved end residues are trimmed from each CDR3. A clone size is listed for some rows: how often the clone was seen (once, few, many), or a class if it is expanded.

TRBV5-6,-,14,ASSPTGSGGYNEQF
TRBV19,-,13,ASTTDRGNLNEQF
TRBV2,few,10,ASRWTVYGYT
TRBV4-3,once,15,ASSQEIEAGLNSPLH
TRBV5-1,-,15,ASSERGRGKRNYGYT
TRBV7-2,few,12,ASSFRVNDDEQF
TRBV28,-,13,ASSLLPANTGELF
TRBV5-4,-,14,AGLPETQGKNTEAF
TRBV7-2,few,13,ASSLEGGINEKLF
TRBV27,-,12,ASSLGGGIQPQH
TRBV27,few,13,ASSTGPGNQETQY
TRBV6-6,-,12,ASSSRQVRAEAF
TRBV12-5,once,15,ASQGVTRASGANVLT
TRBV10-3,-,14,AITSPAPSNTGELF
TRBV19,-,9,ASFYTMGAF
TRBV27,few,11,ASSFHSLYEQY
TRBV6-9,few,13,ASSQRTGFDNEQF
TRBV4-1,few,12,ASSQFPSGYEQY
TRBV12-3/TRBV12-4,few,16,ASSSPGFRRGPRDGYT
TRBV19,-,14,ASSIWAGGMAEKLF
TRBV7-9,many,12,ASSLVGSTGELF
TRBV7-2,many,13,ASSQGPYSYNEQF
TRBV4-2,-,11,ASSHVGGDEQF
TRBV19,once,14,ASSWTDGISYNEQF
TRBV6-1,-,12,AATPSGATDTQY
TRBV19,-,13,ASSIGTADLYGYT
TRBV28,few,17,ASSSYRRRTGGAANEQF
TRBV4-2,few,14,ASSQDAGVSTDTQY
TRBV19,-,14,ASSISDGGYNNEQF
TRBV4-1,-,13,ASSHGKGPGKPQH
TRBV28,-,13,ASSSTGLPYNEQF
TRBV27,-,15,ASSLSTSGGPRNEQF
TRBV12-3/TRBV12-4,few,12,ASSAGTGSEKLF
TRBV2,-,12,ASSTIMNTGELF
TRBV6-6,-,13,ASRPLRDRTYEQY
TRBV7-3,-,14,ASSPRQGASSYEQY
TRBV5-1,-,11,ASSLRRGGEQY
TRBV12-3/TRBV12-4,few,12,ATHGTRRPDTQY
TRBV29-1,-,12,SSTGGTSYNEQF
TRBV7-9,few,14,ASSAGGGEAKNIQY
TRBV7-3,-,14,ASSLNSLPGYNEQF
TRBV25-1,few,14,ASSSRTRREAGELF
TRBV29-1,-,11,SVESRDREGYT
TRBV4-1,few,12,ASSLRGPVAPLH
TRBV7-9,many,15,ASSNNLGRRVQETQY
TRBV13,-,13,ASSEGTGLNYEQY
TRBV7-2,many,11,ASSFLETDTQY
TRBV19,-,13,ASARRRFGNTEAF
TRBV10-2,-,12,ASSESMAASAQY
TRBV7-2,few,16,ASSLEGAGGAGANVLT
TRBV12-3/TRBV12-4,many,10,ASSPGWTEAF
TRBV12-3/TRBV12-4,few,11,ASSFGGIQPQH
TRBV4-1,-,13,ASSRLPGLEETQY